These 14 T cell receptor beta chains came from one sample sequenced in a study of blood T cells in healthy people across ages. Alongside a J-beta primer mix, a sample-barcoded 5' primer served in a second PCR lasting about 7 to 12 cycles. Each CDR3 protein is one row after TCRdb ran MiXCR on the 5' RACE reads. The sample includes about 1.5 million distinct CDR3 sequences, 42% seen only once; the top ten take under 8%. Sequenced: blood. Receptors originate from a woman under 30 in good health.

The V gene is TRBV29-1, the J gene TRBJ1-1; 7 bases agree with TRBD1. The germline V gene has CDR1 SQVTM and CDR2 ANQGSEA. This CDR3 spans 14 amino acids. The J segment lost 2 bases and the V segment lost 5 bases, leaving 8 bases of the junction unmatched. The CDR3 protein is CSVLGQAINTEAFF. For the CDR3, the DNA is TGCAGCGTTCTCGGACAGGCAATAAACACTGAAGCTTTCTTT.

The J gene is TRBJ2-4, the V gene TRBV5-1; the match to TRBD1 covers 8 bases. This CDR3 comprises 15 residues. The V gene end was trimmed by 0 bases and the J gene end by 8 bases; junction bases not matched to a gene: 7. Per the germline V gene, CDR1 is SGHRS and CDR2 is YFSETQ. The CDR3 loop is CASSLVGRGPDIQYF. The DNA of the CDR3 is TGCGCCAGCAGCTTGGTTGGCAGGGGGCCGGACATTCAGTACTTC.

The chain is built from TRBV3-1 and TRBJ2-2; 9 bases are shared with TRBD2. The CDR3 sequence is 19 residues long. Unmatched junction bases numbered 12, after V lost 0 bases and J lost 4 bases. Germline V gene lookup returns CDR1 LGHDT and CDR2 YNNKEL (reference sequence). CDR3: CASSQERLAGKGATGELFF. The CDR3, as DNA: TGTGCCAGCAGCCAAGAAAGGCTAGCGGGGAAGGGTGCCACCGGGGAGCTGTTTTTT.

Only a few counts were recorded for this clonotype. This chain uses TRBV29-1 with TRBJ1-4, with D hard to call. V dropped 8 bases and J dropped 7 bases, with 20 bases sitting between them. This CDR3 has 14 amino acids. CDR1 SQVTM and CDR2 ANQGSEA come from the germline V gene. Here the CDR3 DNA reads TGCAGCATAACGAGGAGAGGATCGGGTGAAAAACTGTTTTTT. Amino acid sequence: CSITRRGSGEKLFF.

Only a few counts were recorded for this clonotype. The rearrangement joins TRBV27 to TRBJ2-1, with 8 bases fitting TRBD1. This CDR3 has 15 amino acids. Trimming at V came to 6 bases and at J to 6 bases, leaving 10 bases not matched to a gene. Germline V gene data show CDR1 as MNHEY and CDR2 as SMNVEV (reference sequence). CDR3 loop: CASRLWGQESNEQFF. The CDR3 coding sequence is TGTGCCAGCAGGCTATGGGGACAGGAATCCAATGAGCAGTTCTTC.

This chain connects TRBV7-2 to TRBJ2-7, with TRBD2 matching over 7 bases. There are 13 residues in the CDR3. The V gene's germline CDR1 is SGHTA and CDR2 FQGNSA. The V segment lost 4 bases and the J segment 5 bases; nucleotides outside the gene matches: 5. CDR3 region: CASSSQREDEQYF. The DNA for the CDR3 is TGTGCCAGCAGCTCACAGCGGGAAGACGAGCAGTACTTC.

J is TRBJ1-1 and V is TRBV20-1; 10 nucleotides agree with TRBD1. V dropped 6 bases and J dropped 3; count of bases not matched to a gene: 4. The CDR3 runs 13 residues. Germline V gene lookup returns CDR1 DFQATT and CDR2 SNEGSKA (reference sequence). This CDR3 is CSATGQGDTEAFF. CDR3 in DNA: TGCAGTGCAACCGGACAGGGGGACACTGAAGCTTTCTTT.

This clonotype was counted a few times. The chain employs TRBV25-1 and TRBJ2-2; 9 bases align to TRBD1. This CDR3 region has 16 residues. Germline CDR1 reads MGHDK; CDR2 reads SYGVNS. V gave up 4 bases and J gave up 5 bases; unmatched junction bases: 8. In DNA, the CDR3 is TGTGCCAGCAGTGCCCCGGGACAGGGTCTTACCGGGGAGCTGTTTTTT. Translated: CASSAPGQGLTGELFF.

The J gene is TRBJ1-6, the V gene TRBV7-2; D is unresolved. With 3 bases removed from V and 0 bases from J, the gap between germline ends came to 15 bases. Germline CDR1 SGHTA, CDR2 FQGNSA. The CDR3 loop spans 18 amino acids. The CDR3 DNA reads TGTGCCAGCAGCTTCGCGGTCCGTTGGAGCTCCTATAATTCACCCCTCCACTTT. This sequence encodes CASSFAVRWSSYNSPLHF.

With regard to this clonotype: One junction end does not reproduce the germline sequence, and a read error may be involved. This chain joins TRBV7-2 and TRBJ2-1, with 9 bases aligning to TRBD1. Germline lookup yields CDR1 SGHTA and CDR2 FQGNSA. The CDR3 has 15 amino acids. The CDR3 DNA is TGCGCCAGCAGCTTAGGACAGGGGAGCCGGAATGAGCAGTTCTTC. Protein product: CASSLGQGSRNEQFF.

The table lists this clonotype with a few counts. This chain links TRBV7-8 with TRBJ1-2, with D perhaps TRBD1 (5 bases). The CDR3 spans 13 residues. The V and J ends lost 8 bases and 9 bases respectively, with 19 bases between them. Germline values: CDR1 SGHVS, CDR2 FQNEAQ. The CDR3 sequence is CASDAGAAGSYTF. CDR3 nucleotide sequence: TGTGCCAGCGATGCCGGGGCGGCGGGAAGCTACACCTTC.

This clonotype was recorded a few times. One junction end does not reproduce the germline sequence, and a read error may be involved. The rearrangement joins TRBV7-9 to TRBJ2-3; 9 bases agree with TRBD2. The CDR3 has 15 amino acids. CDR1 is SEHNR, CDR2 FQNEAQ, per germline (reference sequence). CDR3 DNA sequence: TGTGCCAGCAGCATAGCGGGAGTCCGGACAGATACGCAGTATTTT. Amino acid sequence: CASSIAGVRTDTQYF. The variable domain in full, completed from reference TRBV7-9 and TRBJ2-3, reads DTGVSQNPRHKITKRGQNVTFRCDPISEHNRLYWYRQTLGQGPEFLTYFQNEAQLEKSRLLSDRFSAERPKGSFSTLEIQRTEQGDSAMYLCASSIAGVRTDTQYFGPGTRLTVL.

The chain uses TRBV12-3 or TRBV12-4 and TRBJ1-6; no clear D. The CDR3 loop spans 14 amino acids. V lost 1 base and J lost 8, with 9 bases in between. The CDR3 bases are TGTGCCAGCAGTTTAGACACGGTCTATTCACCCCTCCACTTT. This sequence encodes CASSLDTVYSPLHF.

The chain carries TRBV7-2 and TRBJ1-2; 7 bases fit TRBD1. The CDR3 extends over 16 amino acids. The ends lost 0 bases at V and 4 bases at J; junction bases unmatched: 8. Germline V gene lookup returns CDR1 SGHTA and CDR2 FQGNSA. CDR3 sequence: CASSLARDSGGYGYTF. CDR3 nucleotides: TGTGCCAGCAGCTTAGCAAGGGACAGTGGCGGCTATGGCTACACCTTC.